Included here is one TCR beta chain sequence, with context. This CDR3 spans 14 amino acids. Germline values: CDR1 SGDLS, CDR2 YYNGEE. V lost 3 bases to trimming and J lost 4 bases; unmatched junction nucleotides: 4. These data originate in a study of technical replicates of blood from a few donors. TCRdb keeps only in-frame clones here, not all; method: immunoSEQ multiplex PCR. The data show 70,000 to 85,000 clones, about 97% seen once. This rearrangement joins TRBV9 to TRBJ2-5; the match to TRBD2 covers 9 bases. Sequencing input: T cells isolated from PBMCs. The sequence derives from a human donor in good health. The CDR3 is CASSAQGLAETQYF. The CDR3, as DNA: TGTGCCAGCAGCGCACAGGGACTAGCAGAGACCCAGTACTTC.